The T cell receptor beta chain described here comes from a study of T-cell memory formation after mild COVID-19. Across the study: The study found TCR clusters largely donor specific. Study-level results: CD4/CD8 balance held among clones contracting day 15 to 85, and later expanders leaned CD4+. Day 37-peaking second-wave clones had unconfirmed SARS-CoV-2 specificity.

About this clonotype: Its target is not known. A much larger clone sits a single nucleotide away, making a read error possible.

One entry per CDR3 protein results from TCRdb running MiXCR on the 5' RACE reads. Here the sample spans about 610,000 distinct CDR3 sequences, approximately 15% being singletons. The source of this sequence is an adult woman who had mild COVID-19 (a few samples of this study predate the infection). Cell type and time point are not known. Sequenced input: PBMCs or a T cell subset sorted from them (not recorded which).

The CDR3 loop reads CDSSFEGVVPSYEQYF. The CDR3 coding sequence is TGTGACAGCAGCTTTGAGGGGGTCGTTCCCTCCTACGAGCAGTACTTC. The chain combines TRBV5-5 with TRBJ2-7, with D perhaps matching TRBD1 (6 bases). This CDR3 spans 16 amino acids. The germline gives CDR1 SGHKS, CDR2 YYEKEE (reference sequence).